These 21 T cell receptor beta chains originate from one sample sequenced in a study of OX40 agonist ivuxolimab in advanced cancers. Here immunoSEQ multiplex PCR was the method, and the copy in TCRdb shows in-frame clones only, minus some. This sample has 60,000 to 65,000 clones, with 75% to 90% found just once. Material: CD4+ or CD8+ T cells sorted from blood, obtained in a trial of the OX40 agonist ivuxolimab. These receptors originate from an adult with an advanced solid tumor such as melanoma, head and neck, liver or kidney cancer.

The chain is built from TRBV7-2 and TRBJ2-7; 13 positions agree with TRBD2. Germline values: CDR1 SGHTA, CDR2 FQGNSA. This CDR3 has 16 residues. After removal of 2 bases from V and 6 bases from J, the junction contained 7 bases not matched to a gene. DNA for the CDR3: TGTGCCAGCAGCTTATGGTGGACTAGCGGGAGCTTCGAGCAGTACTTC. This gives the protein CASSLWWTSGSFEQYF.

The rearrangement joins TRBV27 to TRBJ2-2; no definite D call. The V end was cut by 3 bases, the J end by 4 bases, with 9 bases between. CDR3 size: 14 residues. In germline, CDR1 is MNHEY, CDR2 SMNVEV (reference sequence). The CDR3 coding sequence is TGTGCCAGCAGTTTTGAAGGGTTCACCGGGGAGCTGTTTTTT. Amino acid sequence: CASSFEGFTGELFF.

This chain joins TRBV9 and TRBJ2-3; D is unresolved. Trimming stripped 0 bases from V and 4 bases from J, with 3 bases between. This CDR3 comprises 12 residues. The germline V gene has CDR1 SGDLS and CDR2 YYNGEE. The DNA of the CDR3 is TGTGCCAGCAGCGTAGATCCAGATACGCAGTATTTT. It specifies CASSVDPDTQYF. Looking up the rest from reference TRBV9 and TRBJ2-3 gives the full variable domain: DSGVTQTPKHLITATGQRVTLRCSPRSGDLSVYWYQQSLDQGLQFLIQYYNGEERAKGNILERFSAQQFPDLHSELNLSSLELGDSALYFCASSVDPDTQYFGPGTRLTVL.

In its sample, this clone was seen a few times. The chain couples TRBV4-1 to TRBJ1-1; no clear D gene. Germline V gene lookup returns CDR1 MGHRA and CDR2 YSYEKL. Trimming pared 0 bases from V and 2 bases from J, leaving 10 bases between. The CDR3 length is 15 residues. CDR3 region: CASSQDRAGNTEAFF. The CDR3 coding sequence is TGCGCCAGCAGCCAAGATAGGGCGGGTAACACTGAAGCTTTCTTT.

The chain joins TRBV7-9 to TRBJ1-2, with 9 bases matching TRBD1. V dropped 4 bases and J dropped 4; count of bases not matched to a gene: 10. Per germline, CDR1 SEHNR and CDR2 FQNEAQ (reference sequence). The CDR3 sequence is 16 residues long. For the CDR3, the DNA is TGTGCCAGCAGCTCGCCGGGACAGGGTAGGGGCTATGGCTACACCTTC. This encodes CASSSPGQGRGYGYTF.

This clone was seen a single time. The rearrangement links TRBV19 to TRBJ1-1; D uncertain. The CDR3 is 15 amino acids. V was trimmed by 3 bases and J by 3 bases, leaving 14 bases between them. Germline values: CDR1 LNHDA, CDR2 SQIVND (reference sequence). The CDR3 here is CASSMDPAGDTEAFF. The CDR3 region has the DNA TGTGCCAGTAGTATGGACCCAGCAGGAGACACTGAAGCTTTCTTT.

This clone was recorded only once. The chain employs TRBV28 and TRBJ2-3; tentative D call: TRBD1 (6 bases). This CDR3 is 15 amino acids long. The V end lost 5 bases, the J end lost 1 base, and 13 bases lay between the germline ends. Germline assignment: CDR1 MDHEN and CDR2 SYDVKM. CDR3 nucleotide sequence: TGTGCCAGCAGTCCACCACAGGGTGGCACAGATACGCAGTATTTT. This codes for CASSPPQGGTDTQYF.

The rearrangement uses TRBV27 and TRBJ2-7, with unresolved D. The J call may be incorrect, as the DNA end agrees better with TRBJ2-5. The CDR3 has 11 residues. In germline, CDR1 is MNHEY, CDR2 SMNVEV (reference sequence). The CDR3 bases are TGTGCCAGCAGTTTATTTGGGACCCAGTACTTC. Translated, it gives CASSLFGTQYF.

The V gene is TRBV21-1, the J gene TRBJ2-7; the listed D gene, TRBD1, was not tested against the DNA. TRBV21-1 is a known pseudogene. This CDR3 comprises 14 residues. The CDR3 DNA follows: TGTGCCAGCAGCACTTTGACAGGCAACTACGAGCAGTACTTC. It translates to CASSTLTGNYEQYF.

CDR3 sequence (DNA): TGTGCCAGCAGAGCCGGGACAGGTCCCACTGAAGCTTTCTTT. It encodes CASRAGTGPTEAFF. This rearrangement joins TRBV2 to TRBJ1-1, with 8 bases fitting TRBD1. There are 14 residues in the CDR3. Germline lookup yields CDR1 SNHLY and CDR2 FYNNEI. With 6 bases clipped from V and 4 bases from J, the junction kept 7 bases outside the gene matches.

CDR3 nucleotides: TGTGCCAGCAGGGACAGGATGATCGGGGAGCTGTTTTTT. It translates to CASRDRMIGELFF. The rearrangement uses TRBV27 and TRBJ2-2, with TRBD1 matching 7 bases. With V trimmed by 6 bases and J by 7 bases, 5 bases remained unmatched. CDR1 and CDR2 from the germline V gene are MNHEY and SMNVEV (reference sequence). CDR3 length: 13 residues.

The CDR3: CASSSGTSVRMETQYF. The CDR3 DNA reads TGTGCCAGCAGCTCGGGTACGTCTGTCCGGATGGAGACCCAGTACTTC. The chain employs TRBV11-2 and TRBJ2-5; D gene unclear. CDR3 length: 16 residues. In germline, CDR1 is SGHAT, CDR2 FQNNGV. The V end was cut by 4 bases, the J end by 5 bases, with 20 bases between.

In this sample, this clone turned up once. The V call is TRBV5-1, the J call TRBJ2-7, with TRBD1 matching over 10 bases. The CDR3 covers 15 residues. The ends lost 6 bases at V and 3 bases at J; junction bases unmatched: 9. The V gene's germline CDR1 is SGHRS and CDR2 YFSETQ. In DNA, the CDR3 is TGCGCCAGCAACCCGGGACAGGGGAAAGTCTACGAGCAGTACTTC. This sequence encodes CASNPGQGKVYEQYF. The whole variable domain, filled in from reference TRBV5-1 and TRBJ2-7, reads KAGVTQTPRYLIKTRGQQVTLSCSPISGHRSVSWYQQTPGQGLQFLFEYFSETQRNKGNFPGRFSGRQFSNSRSEMNVSTLELGDSALYLCASNPGQGKVYEQYFGPGTRLTVT.

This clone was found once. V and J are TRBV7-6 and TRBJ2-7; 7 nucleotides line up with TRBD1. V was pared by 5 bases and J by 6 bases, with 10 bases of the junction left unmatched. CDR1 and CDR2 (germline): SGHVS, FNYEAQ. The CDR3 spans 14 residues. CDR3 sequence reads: CASSQYLQGREQYF. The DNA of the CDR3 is TGTGCCAGCAGCCAATACCTACAGGGGCGCGAGCAGTACTTC.

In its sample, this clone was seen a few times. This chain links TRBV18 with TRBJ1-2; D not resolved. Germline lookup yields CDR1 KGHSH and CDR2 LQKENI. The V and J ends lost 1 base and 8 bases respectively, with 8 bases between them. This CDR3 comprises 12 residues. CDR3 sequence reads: CASSPLGRGYTF. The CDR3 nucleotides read TGTGCCAGCTCACCACTTGGCCGAGGCTACACCTTC.

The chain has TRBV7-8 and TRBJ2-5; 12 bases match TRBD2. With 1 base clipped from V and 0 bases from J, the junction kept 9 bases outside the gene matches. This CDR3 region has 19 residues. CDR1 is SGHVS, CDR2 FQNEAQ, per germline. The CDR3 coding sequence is TGTGCCAGCAGCTTAGAATTGGCTAGCGGGAGGGATAACCAAGAGACCCAGTACTTC. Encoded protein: CASSLELASGRDNQETQYF.

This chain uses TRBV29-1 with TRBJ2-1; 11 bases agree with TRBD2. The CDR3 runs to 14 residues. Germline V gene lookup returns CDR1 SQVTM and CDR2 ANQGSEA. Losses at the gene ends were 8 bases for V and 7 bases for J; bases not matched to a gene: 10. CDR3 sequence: CSPGLAERGNEQFF. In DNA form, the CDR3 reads TGCAGCCCGGGACTAGCGGAGAGAGGGAATGAGCAGTTCTTC.

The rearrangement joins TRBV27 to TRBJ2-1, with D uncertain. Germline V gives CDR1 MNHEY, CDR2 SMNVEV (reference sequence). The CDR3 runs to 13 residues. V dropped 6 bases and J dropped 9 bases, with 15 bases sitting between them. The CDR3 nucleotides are TGTGCCAGCAGCAGAGGCGGCGTGGCTGAGCAGTTCTTC. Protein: CASSRGGVAEQFF.

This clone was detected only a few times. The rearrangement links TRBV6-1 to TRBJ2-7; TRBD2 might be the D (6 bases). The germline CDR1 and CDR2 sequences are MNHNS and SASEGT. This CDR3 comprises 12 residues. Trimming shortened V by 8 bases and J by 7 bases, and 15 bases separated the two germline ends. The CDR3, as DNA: TGTGCCAGCTTGCGGGGCAGTTGGGAGCAGTACTTC. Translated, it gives CASLRGSWEQYF.

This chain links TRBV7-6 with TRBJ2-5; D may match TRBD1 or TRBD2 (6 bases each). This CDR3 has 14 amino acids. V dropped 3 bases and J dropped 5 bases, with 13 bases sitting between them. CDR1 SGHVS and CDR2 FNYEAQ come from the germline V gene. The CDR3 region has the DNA TGTGCCAGCAGCTTGAGGGGGGCGCGGGAGACCCAGTACTTC. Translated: CASSLRGARETQYF.

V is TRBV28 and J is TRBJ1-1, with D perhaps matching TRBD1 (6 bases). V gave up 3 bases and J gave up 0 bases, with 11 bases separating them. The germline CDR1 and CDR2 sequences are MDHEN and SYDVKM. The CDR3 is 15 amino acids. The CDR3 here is CASSFRGSMNTEAFF. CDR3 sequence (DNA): TGTGCCAGCAGTTTCAGGGGCTCTATGAACACTGAAGCTTTCTTT.